This T cell receptor beta chain was recorded in a study of cytomegalovirus exposure and HLA in healthy donors. A few counts support this clone. Trimming shortened V by 1 base and J by 2 bases, and 12 bases separated the two germline ends. Germline CDR1 is MGHRA and CDR2 is YSYEKL. This CDR3 has 16 amino acids. The PCR used 60 Vbeta and 13 Jbeta primers. The assay was immunoSEQ multiplex PCR, and TCRdb's table has in-frame clones only and misses some. The sample includes over 130,000 clones, about 76% of them seen just once. The chain links TRBV4-1 to TRBJ1-5, with D hard to call. Material for sequencing was PBMCs. This TCR derives from a human donor in good health. In DNA, the CDR3 is TGCGCCAGCAGCCAAGTTCCCGAACGGGGCAATCAGCCCCAGCATTTT. Translated, it gives CASSQVPERGNQPQHF.